This paragraph covers one T cell receptor (beta chain) sequence. This entry is derived from a study of T cells in localized non-small cell lung cancer. Germline V gives CDR1 MNHEY, CDR2 SMNVEV (reference sequence). The CDR3 has 15 residues. The V end was cut by 4 bases, the J end by 2 bases, with 15 bases between. The protocol was immunoSEQ multiplex PCR, while the TCRdb copy is restricted to in-frame clones and leaves out a portion. The sample records 48,000 or so clones, roughly 88% being singletons. The genes are TRBV27 and TRBJ2-7; TRBD1 or TRBD2 may be the D gene (5 bases each). The sample in question was peripheral blood, obtained before any cancer treatment. The TCR comes from a male donor older than 55 with stage III squamous cell lung carcinoma. The chain's CDR3 is CASSSPGLFPYEQYF. Written as DNA, the CDR3 is TGTGCCAGCAGTTCGCCGGGGCTCTTCCCCTACGAGCAGTACTTC.